These 29 T cell receptor beta chains were all obtained from the same sample, sequenced in a study of blood T cell repertoires in COVID-19. The method was immunoSEQ multiplex PCR; TCRdb's version includes in-frame clones alone and lacks a portion of them. This repertoire shows around 290,000 clones, around 87% found once; its top ten account for roughly 8%. The sample consisted of peripheral blood. The receptors come from a woman between 50 and 59 years old who had recovered from COVID-19.

This clone was observed a few times. The V call is TRBV6-5, the J call TRBJ1-1, with D unresolved. There are 13 residues in the CDR3. Looked up from germline, CDR1 is MNHEY and CDR2 is SVGAGI. V was shortened by 0 bases and J by 2 bases, with 4 bases between the two germline ends. In DNA form, the CDR3 reads TGTGCCAGCAGTTACTCTTCTAACACTGAAGCTTTCTTT. This gives the protein CASSYSSNTEAFF.

V is TRBV20-1 and J is TRBJ2-1, with 10 nucleotides matching TRBD2. J was trimmed by 0 bases and V by 3 bases; bases with no gene match: 5. Germline V gene data show CDR1 as DFQATT and CDR2 as SNEGSKA (reference sequence). CDR3 size: 16 residues. CDR3 sequence reads: CSASEASGSSYNEQFF. The CDR3 coding sequence is TGCAGTGCTAGTGAGGCTAGCGGGAGCTCCTACAATGAGCAGTTCTTC.

This clone was detected once. This chain uses TRBV12-3 or TRBV12-4 with TRBJ1-5; D remains ambiguous. The length of the CDR3 is 13 residues. V dropped 1 base and J dropped 3 bases, with 4 bases sitting between them. In DNA form, the CDR3 reads TGTGCCAGCAGTTTAGATTACAATCAGCCCCAGCATTTT. Translation gives CASSLDYNQPQHF.

The chain has TRBV6-2 or TRBV6-3 and TRBJ1-1; the D gene is possibly TRBD1 (5 bases). The length of the CDR3 is 14 residues. Germline V gives CDR1 MNHEY, CDR2 SVGEGT. V was trimmed by 5 bases and J by 0 bases, leaving 10 bases between them. The CDR3 DNA reads TGTGCCAGCAGTAAGGGGAGGGTGAACACTGAAGCTTTCTTT. Amino acids: CASSKGRVNTEAFF.

The chain links TRBV7-9 to TRBJ1-4; unclear D gene. CDR1 is SEHNR, CDR2 FQNEAQ, per germline (reference sequence). The V end lost 1 base, the J end lost 0 bases, and 6 bases lay between the germline ends. The CDR3 has 15 amino acids. The CDR3 region has the DNA TGTGCCAGCAGCTTAGGGGCTACAACTAATGAAAAACTGTTTTTT. Protein product: CASSLGATTNEKLFF. Based on the CDR3 plus reference TRBV7-9 and TRBJ1-4, the full variable domain is DTGVSQNPRHKITKRGQNVTFRCDPISEHNRLYWYRQTLGQGPEFLTYFQNEAQLEKSRLLSDRFSAERPKGSFSTLEIQRTEQGDSAMYLCASSLGATTNEKLFFGSGTQLSVL.

The CDR3 DNA reads TGTGCCAGCAGTTCCGGGACAGGGTTAGGGGGCGAGCAGTACTTC. This translates into CASSSGTGLGGEQYF. The rearrangement links TRBV27 to TRBJ2-7; 9 nucleotides agree with TRBD1. The CDR3 covers 15 residues. Germline CDR1 reads MNHEY; CDR2 reads SMNVEV (reference sequence). Germline trimming cut 4 bases from V and 6 bases from J; bases unmatched to any gene: 10.

The V call is TRBV11-3, the J call TRBJ2-7; perhaps TRBD1 as D (5 bases). V gave up 3 bases and J gave up 6 bases, with 12 bases separating them. Germline V gene sequence: CDR1 SGHNT, CDR2 YENEEA. The CDR3 runs to 13 residues. The CDR3 DNA reads TGTGCCAGCAGCTTTGGACACGGTGGCGAGCAGTACTTC. This codes for CASSFGHGGEQYF.

The DNA of the CDR3 is TGTGCCTGGAGTCAACAGAGAGATTCACCCCTCCACTTT. Translated: CAWSQQRDSPLHF. This rearrangement joins TRBV30 to TRBJ1-6; D unresolved. From germline, CDR1 is GTSNPN and CDR2 SVGIG (reference sequence). The CDR3 runs 13 residues. The germline V and J ends were trimmed by 2 bases and 8 bases, with 10 bases remaining between them.

The gene calls are TRBV30 and TRBJ1-1; TRBD1 is a possible D gene (5 bases). The CDR3 sequence is 14 residues long. Per the germline V gene, CDR1 is GTSNPN and CDR2 is SVGIG (reference sequence). Trimming removed 3 bases at V and 0 bases at J, with 11 bases between. CDR3 sequence reads: CAWRLQGMNTEAFF. CDR3 sequence (DNA): TGTGCCTGGAGGTTGCAGGGCATGAACACTGAAGCTTTCTTT. Full variable domain (rest looked up from reference TRBV30 and TRBJ1-1): SQTIHQWPATLVQPVGSPLSLECTVEGTSNPNLYWYRQAAGRGLQLLFYSVGIGQISSEVPQNLSASRPQDRQFILSSKKLLLSDSGFYLCAWRLQGMNTEAFFGQGTRLTVV.

The chain uses TRBV7-8 and TRBJ2-5, with 7 bases fitting TRBD2. Germline V gene data show CDR1 as SGHVS and CDR2 as FQNEAQ. The CDR3 has 14 residues. Germline trimming cut 6 bases from V and 5 bases from J; bases unmatched to any gene: 9. This CDR3 is CASSQSGTLETQYF. CDR3 DNA sequence: TGTGCCAGCAGTCAAAGCGGGACTCTGGAGACCCAGTACTTC.

The chain combines TRBV14 with TRBJ1-1; D unclear. Germline V CDR1 and CDR2: SGHDN, FVKESK. V dropped 4 bases and J dropped 2 bases, with 8 bases sitting between them. The CDR3 is made up of 13 amino acids. CDR3 sequence reads: CASSLQFNTEAFF. CDR3 DNA sequence: TGTGCCAGCAGCCTCCAGTTCAACACTGAAGCTTTCTTT.

The chain recombines TRBV6-2 or TRBV6-3 with TRBJ2-7; 9 bases align to TRBD1. Germline V gene sequence: CDR1 MNHEY, CDR2 SVGEGT. This CDR3 comprises 14 residues. V was clipped by 5 bases and J by 5 bases; unmatched bases: 7. The CDR3 bases are TGTGCCAGCAGTACCCCGCGGACAGGGGACGAGCAGTACTTC. This gives the protein CASSTPRTGDEQYF.

V gene TRBV10-3 combines with J gene TRBJ2-2, with 7 bases aligning to TRBD1. The germline V gene has CDR1 ENHRY and CDR2 SYGVKD. The CDR3 is 14 residues long. The junction had 2 bases not matched to a gene; V was cut back by 4 bases and J by 3 bases. Here the CDR3 reads CAISATGDTGELFF. The CDR3 DNA follows: TGTGCCATCAGTGCAACAGGGGACACCGGGGAGCTGTTTTTT.

The chain couples TRBV9 to TRBJ2-3; TRBD2 is a possible D gene (6 bases). CDR1 is SGDLS and CDR2 is YYNGEE in the germline V gene. With 0 bases removed from V and 3 bases from J, the gap between germline ends came to 11 bases. This CDR3 is built from 15 residues. The CDR3 sequence: CASSVAGESTDTQYF. CDR3 coding DNA: TGTGCCAGCAGCGTAGCGGGGGAATCTACAGATACGCAGTATTTT.

This clone was picked up one time. This chain connects TRBV7-2 to TRBJ2-1, with TRBD2 matching over 9 bases. V trimming: 2 bases; J trimming: 6 bases; junction bases outside the gene matches: 2. The CDR3 is made up of 14 amino acids. CDR1 and CDR2 from the germline V gene are SGHTA and FQGNSA. The CDR3 loop reads CASSLLGLANEQFF. The CDR3 DNA sequence: TGTGCCAGCAGCTTATTGGGACTAGCCAATGAGCAGTTCTTC.

The V and J genes are TRBV5-1 and TRBJ1-4; 8 nucleotides line up with TRBD1. From germline, CDR1 is SGHRS and CDR2 YFSETQ. The CDR3 loop spans 16 amino acids. With V trimmed by 2 bases and J by 5 bases, 8 bases remained unmatched. This CDR3 is CASSFTGGDLNEKLFF. CDR3 coding DNA: TGCGCCAGCAGCTTCACAGGGGGGGACTTGAATGAAAAACTGTTTTTT.

V usage is TRBV7-2 and J usage is TRBJ2-2, with a possible D match to TRBD2 (5 bases). Trimming left V 1 base short and J 8 bases short, with 11 bases between. The length of the CDR3 is 14 residues. Germline lookup yields CDR1 SGHTA and CDR2 FQGNSA. The CDR3 spells CASSLGTPGGELFF. CDR3 nucleotide sequence: TGTGCCAGCAGCTTAGGGACCCCGGGGGGGGAGCTGTTTTTT.

The V gene is TRBV30, the J gene TRBJ1-1; D uncertain. Germline CDR1 is GTSNPN and CDR2 is SVGIG (reference sequence). The ends were cut back, 0 bases at V and 11 bases at J, with 10 bases in the middle. The CDR3 sequence is 11 residues long. CDR3 protein: CAWSVLGRAFF. CDR3 DNA sequence: TGTGCCTGGAGTGTACTAGGGAGGGCTTTCTTT.

V is TRBV15 and J is TRBJ1-1; 7 bases line up with TRBD1. Germline-derived CDR1 and CDR2 are LNHNV and YYDKDF (reference sequence). This CDR3 has 15 amino acids. V shed 1 base and J 2 bases; nucleotides not matched to a gene: 4. The CDR3 loop reads CATSRVGGGNTEAFF. The CDR3 DNA reads TGTGCCACCAGCAGAGTTGGAGGGGGCAACACTGAAGCTTTCTTT.

The chain employs TRBV9 and TRBJ1-1; 8 nucleotides match TRBD1. The CDR3 length is 14 residues. Germline V gene sequence: CDR1 SGDLS, CDR2 YYNGEE. V dropped 4 bases and J dropped 8; count of bases not matched to a gene: 10. CDR3 DNA sequence: TGTGCCAGCAGCCGGACAGGGCGTTTTAGCGAAGCTTTCTTT. Amino acid sequence: CASSRTGRFSEAFF.

The rearrangement uses TRBV3-1 (or the pseudogene TRBV3-2) and TRBJ2-7, with 7 bases that match TRBD2. The trim removed 0 bases at V and 3 bases at J, leaving 8 bases unmatched. The germline CDR1 and CDR2 sequences are LGHDT and YNNKEL (reference sequence). This CDR3 is built from 16 residues. The CDR3 here is CASSQDYRGSIYEQYF. As DNA, the CDR3 is TGTGCCAGCAGCCAAGATTACCGCGGGAGTATCTACGAGCAGTACTTC.

This clone was seen just once. V is TRBV21-1 and J is TRBJ2-7; the DNA was not used to check the table's D call, TRBD2. TRBV21-1 is shown as a pseudogene. The CDR3 runs to 16 residues. CDR3 protein: CASSKGLSGASYEQYF. DNA for the CDR3: TGTGCCAGCAGCAAAGGCCTTAGCGGGGCCTCCTACGAGCAGTACTTC.

The genes are TRBV3-1 (or the pseudogene TRBV3-2) and TRBJ2-7; 10 bases line up with TRBD1. Germline loops: CDR1 LGHDT, CDR2 YNNKEL (reference sequence). Trimming took 7 bases from V and 3 from J; bases not matched to a gene: 9. The CDR3 is made up of 15 amino acids. The CDR3 reads CASKWSGTGDYEQYF. In DNA, the CDR3 is TGTGCCAGCAAATGGTCCGGGACAGGGGACTACGAGCAGTACTTC.

The J gene is TRBJ1-6, the V gene TRBV30, with TRBD1 as a possible D gene (6 bases). Trimming removed 4 bases at V and 12 bases at J, with 16 bases between. The CDR3 is 13 residues long. Germline V gene data show CDR1 as GTSNPN and CDR2 as SVGIG (reference sequence). The CDR3 spells CAWKGQFSGPLHF. The CDR3 region has the DNA TGTGCCTGGAAAGGACAGTTCAGCGGACCCCTCCACTTT.

The gene calls are TRBV6-7 and TRBJ1-5, with D perhaps TRBD1 (5 bases). TRBV6-7 is known as an ORF, though its function is uncertain. Deletions cut 7 bases from V and 6 bases from J, with 22 bases between. The CDR3 spans 16 residues. CDR3 amino acids: CASILGRQGKIQPQHF. The CDR3 DNA reads TGTGCCAGCATTCTGGGGAGGCAGGGAAAGATTCAGCCCCAGCATTTT.

The V gene is TRBV2, the J gene TRBJ1-6, with TRBD1 as a possible D gene (6 bases). The CDR3 totals 14 residues. V was cut by 2 bases and J by 10 bases, with 12 bases left in between. Germline V gives CDR1 SNHLY, CDR2 FYNNEI. The chain's CDR3 is CASSETGGGSPLHF. The CDR3 nucleotides read TGTGCCAGCAGTGAAACTGGGGGCGGATCACCCCTCCACTTT.

This clone was observed a few times. The CDR3 here is CASSTGGTGELFF. The CDR3 coding sequence is TGTGCCAGCAGCACAGGGGGCACCGGGGAGCTGTTTTTT. The chain recombines TRBV14 with TRBJ2-2, with 8 nucleotides matching TRBD1. This CDR3 contains 13 residues. Looked up from germline, CDR1 is SGHDN and CDR2 is FVKESK. V trimming: 5 bases; J trimming: 4 bases; junction bases outside the gene matches: 0.

The chain is built from TRBV11-2 and TRBJ1-6, with unresolved D. The V gene lost 6 bases and the J gene lost 9 bases, with 12 bases spanning the gap. The V gene's germline CDR1 is SGHAT and CDR2 FQNNGV. The CDR3 is 13 amino acids. Here the CDR3 DNA reads TGTGCCAGCAGGTCCGCTCCCGGTTCACCCCTCCACTTT. The encoded protein is CASRSAPGSPLHF.

The chain uses TRBV10-3 and TRBJ1-5; 8 nucleotides line up with TRBD1. The trim removed 4 bases at V and 7 bases at J, leaving 3 bases unmatched. Germline values: CDR1 ENHRY, CDR2 SYGVKD. CDR3 length: 13 residues. CDR3 in DNA: TGTGCCATCAGTGGGACAGGGCAGCAGCCCCAGCATTTT. Protein sequence: CAISGTGQQPQHF.